Listed here is a single TCR beta chain. Germline V gene sequence: CDR1 MGHRA, CDR2 YSYEKL. The V segment lost 3 bases and the J segment 5 bases; nucleotides outside the gene matches: 5. CDR3 length equals 15 residues. Sequencing was performed with immunoSEQ multiplex PCR; in TCRdb, only in-frame clones are kept and a portion is missing. The sample contains about 190,000 clones, approximately 90% of which appear only once. This sample was included in a study of blood T cell repertoires in COVID-19. The rearrangement uses TRBV4-1 and TRBJ2-7, with 12 bases identical to TRBD2. This TCR was recovered from a man in his forties or fifties with active or convalescent COVID-19. The specimen was peripheral blood. CDR3 region: CASSQVGLAGNEQYF. DNA of the CDR3: TGCGCCAGCAGCCAGGTCGGACTAGCGGGAAACGAGCAGTACTTC.